The rows below give T cell receptor beta chains drawn from one sample of a study of OX40 agonist ivuxolimab in advanced cancers. Sequenced by immunoSEQ multiplex PCR; TCRdb stores in-frame clones only, minus some. The data contain more than 50,000 clones, about 86% of them singletons. The specimen comprised CD4+ or CD8+ T cells sorted from blood, sampled in a trial of the OX40 agonist ivuxolimab. The receptors derive from an adult with an advanced solid tumor such as melanoma, head and neck, liver or kidney cancer. Each CDR3 is given with its conserved first and last residue. D genes are given only for firm matches. Clone size is given for some rows only: seen once, a few or many times, or a class if the clone is expanded.

clone_size	j_call	v_call	d_call	cdr3_aa	cdr3_nt
-	TRBJ1-1	TRBV5-1	TRBD1	CASTPGQGGGVNTEAFF	TGCGCCAGCACCCCGGGACAGGGCGGGGGTGTGAACACTGAAGCTTTCTTT
-	TRBJ2-1	TRBV10-2	TRBD2	CASSESRLAGVNNEQFF	TGCGCCAGCAGTGAGTCGAGACTAGCGGGAGTCAACAATGAGCAGTTCTTC
-	TRBJ2-2	TRBV14	-	CASSQDLFSGRLNTGELFF	TGTGCCAGCAGCCAAGATTTATTCTCGGGACGGCTAAACACCGGGGAGCTGTTTTTT
-	TRBJ2-1	TRBV4-2	-	CASSQDPVKARNEQFF	TGTGCCAGCAGCCAAGATCCTGTGAAGGCCCGCAATGAGCAGTTCTTC
few	TRBJ2-3	TRBV7-8	-	CASSLTNSPTDTQYF	TGTGCCAGCAGCTTAACTAACTCGCCCACAGATACGCAGTATTTT
-	TRBJ2-7	TRBV28	-	CASSLRVGGQKREYF	TGTGCCAGCAGTTTAAGGGTCGGGGGACAAAAAAGGGAGTACTTC
-	TRBJ2-7	TRBV10-2	TRBD2	CASRSTSGYEQYF	TGCGCCAGCAGATCCACTAGCGGCTACGAGCAGTACTTC
-	TRBJ2-1	TRBV5-4	TRBD1	CASSPGGQGAYEQFF	TGTGCCAGCAGCCCGGGGGGACAGGGGGCTTACGAGCAGTTCTTC
-	TRBJ1-1	TRBV7-2	TRBD1	CASSPYEGARTEAFF	TGTGCCAGCAGCCCCTACGAGGGGGCGCGGACTGAAGCTTTCTTT
-	TRBJ2-3	TRBV5-4	TRBD2	CASSLALAGGPDTQYF	TGTGCCAGCAGCTTGGCCCTAGCGGGGGGGCCAGATACGCAGTATTTT
few	TRBJ2-3	TRBV9	-	CASSVEDTQYF	TGTGCCAGCAGCGTAGAAGATACGCAGTATTTT
-	TRBJ2-3	TRBV7-2	-	CASSLNGGFAQDTQYF	TGTGCCAGCAGCTTAAATGGTGGGTTTGCGCAAGATACGCAGTATTTT
-	TRBJ2-1	TRBV4-3	-	CASSQDLSSYNEQFF	TGCGCCAGCAGCCAGGACTTAAGCTCCTACAATGAGCAGTTCTTC